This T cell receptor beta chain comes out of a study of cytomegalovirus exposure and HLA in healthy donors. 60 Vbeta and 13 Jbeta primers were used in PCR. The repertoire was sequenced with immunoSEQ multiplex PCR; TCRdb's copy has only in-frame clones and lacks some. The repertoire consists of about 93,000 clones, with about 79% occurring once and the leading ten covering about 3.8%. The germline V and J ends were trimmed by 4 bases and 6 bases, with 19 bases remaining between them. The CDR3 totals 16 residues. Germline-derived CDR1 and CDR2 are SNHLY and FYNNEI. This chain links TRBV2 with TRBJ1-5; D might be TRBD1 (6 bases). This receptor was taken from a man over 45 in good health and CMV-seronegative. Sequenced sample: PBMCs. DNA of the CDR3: TGTGCCAGCAGTGCTGCATCTGCAGGGGCCGGTCAGCCCCAGCATTTT. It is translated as CASSAASAGAGQPQHF. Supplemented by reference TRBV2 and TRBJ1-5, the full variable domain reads EPEVTQTPSHQVTQMGQEVILRCVPISNHLYFYWYRQILGQKVEFLVSFYNNEISEKSEIFDDQFSVERPDGSNFTLKIRSTKLEDSAMYFCASSAASAGAGQPQHFGDGTRLSIL.